This T cell receptor (beta chain) was identified during a study of identical twins. Study-wide points: Insertion counts were lower in abundant cord blood beta clonotypes, a trend that memory repertoires did not show.

Between the trimmed V and J ends, which lost 3 bases and 2 bases, there was a span of 12 bases. This CDR3 has 15 amino acids. TCRdb redid the calling of the 5' RACE reads with MiXCR, one entry per CDR3 protein. This sample has approximately 1.8 million distinct CDR3 sequences, with under 35% found just once. This clonotype turned up a few times. The antigen remains unidentified. The chain couples TRBV12-3 or TRBV12-4 to TRBJ2-3; tentative D call: TRBD2 (6 bases). The material sequenced was cord blood. This receptor was identified in a newborn girl in good health. The CDR3 spells CASSFSSGHTDTQYF. In DNA, the CDR3 is TGTGCCAGCAGTTTTTCGAGCGGGCACACAGATACGCAGTATTTT.